The clone carrying this TCR beta chain was observed a few times. Its specificity is unknown. Investigators reverse transcribed all isolated RNA, so they sequenced expressed TCRB transcripts. The assay was immunoSEQ multiplex PCR, and TCRdb's table has in-frame clones only and misses some. The sample yields around 500,000 clones, 10% to 12% seen once. These data belong to a study of beta chain features in type 1 diabetes. The overall study: Healthy donors and patients had similar age, gender and cell yields. General observations from the study: Whether HLA type influences TCRB rearrangement remained unresolved here.

Per germline, CDR1 MNHNS and CDR2 SASEGT. Unmatched junction bases numbered 14, after V lost 4 bases and J lost 3 bases. This CDR3 is 19 amino acids long. Researchers reported sorting CD4+ naive, central memory, regulatory and stem cell-like memory cells via CD45RO/CCR7/CD25/CD127/CD95/CD27. Purities over 95% were achieved in all sorted populations. The TCR originated in a woman between 18 and 30 years old in good health. Sequencing was done on a sample of naive CD4+ T cells from blood. The chain joins TRBV6-1 to TRBJ2-4; 11 bases agree with TRBD2. The CDR3 protein is CASSALLAGGRMGKNIQYF. CDR3 in DNA: TGTGCCAGCAGTGCATTGCTAGCGGGAGGACGGATGGGCAAAAACATTCAGTACTTC.